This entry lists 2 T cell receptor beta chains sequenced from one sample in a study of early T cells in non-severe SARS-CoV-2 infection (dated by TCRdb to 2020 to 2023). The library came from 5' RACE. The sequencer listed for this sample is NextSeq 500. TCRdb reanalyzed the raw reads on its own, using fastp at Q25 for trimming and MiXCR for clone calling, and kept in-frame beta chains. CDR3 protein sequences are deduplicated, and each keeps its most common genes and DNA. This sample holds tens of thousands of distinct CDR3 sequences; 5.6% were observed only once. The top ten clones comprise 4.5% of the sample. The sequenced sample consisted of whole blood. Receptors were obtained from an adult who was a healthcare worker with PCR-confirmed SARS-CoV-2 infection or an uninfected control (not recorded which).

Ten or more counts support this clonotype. The chain's CDR3 is CASSRQGENTEAFF. In nucleotides, the CDR3 is TGCGCCAGCAGCCGACAGGGAGAGAACACTGAAGCTTTCTTT. The V and J genes are TRBV5-1 and TRBJ1-1; 7 bases are a match to TRBD1. Looked up from germline, CDR1 is SGHRS and CDR2 is YFSETQ. CDR3 size: 14 residues. V shed 4 bases and J 1 base; nucleotides not matched to a gene: 4.

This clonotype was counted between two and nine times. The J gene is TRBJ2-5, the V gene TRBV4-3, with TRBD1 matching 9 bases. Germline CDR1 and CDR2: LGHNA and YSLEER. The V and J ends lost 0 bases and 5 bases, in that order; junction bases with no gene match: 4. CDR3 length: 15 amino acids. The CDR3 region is CASSQEGTGSETQYF. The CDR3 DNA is TGCGCCAGCAGCCAAGAGGGGACAGGGAGTGAGACCCAGTACTTC.